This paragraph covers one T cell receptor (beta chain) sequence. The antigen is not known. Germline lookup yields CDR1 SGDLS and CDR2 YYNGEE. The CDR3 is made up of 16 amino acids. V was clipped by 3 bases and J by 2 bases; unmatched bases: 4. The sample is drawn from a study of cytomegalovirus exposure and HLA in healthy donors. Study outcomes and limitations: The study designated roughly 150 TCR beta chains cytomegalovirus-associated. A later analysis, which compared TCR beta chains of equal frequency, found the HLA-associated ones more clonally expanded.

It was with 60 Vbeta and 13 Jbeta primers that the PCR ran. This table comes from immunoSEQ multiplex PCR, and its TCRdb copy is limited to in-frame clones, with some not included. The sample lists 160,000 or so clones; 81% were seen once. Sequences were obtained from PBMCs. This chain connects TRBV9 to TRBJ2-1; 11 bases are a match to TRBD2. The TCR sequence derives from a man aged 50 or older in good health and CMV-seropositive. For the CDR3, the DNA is TGTGCCAGCAGCGCCTTAGCGGGAGGGACCTACAATGAGCAGTTCTTC. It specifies CASSALAGGTYNEQFF.